The entry below describes one TCR beta chain. Method: immunoSEQ multiplex PCR; TCRdb's copy keeps in-frame clones and lacks some. The sample includes under 50,000 clones, roughly 93% of them seen just once. This sample was included in a study of graft-versus-host responses after intestinal transplantation. The overall study: Recipients were all induced with anti-thymocyte globulin, then given tacrolimus and steroids for about 3 years.

The material was PBMCs, obtained approximately 100 weeks after intestinal transplantation. The clonotype was recovered from a human patient who received an intestinal transplant, so some T cells may come from the graft donor.

The CDR3 region is CASSQEQGGQETQYF. CDR3 in DNA: TGTGCCAGCAGCCAGGAACAGGGTGGCCAAGAGACCCAGTACTTC. The chain is built from TRBV7-9 and TRBJ2-5, with D perhaps TRBD1 (6 bases). The V end lost 5 bases, the J end lost 1 base, and 14 bases lay between the germline ends. CDR1 and CDR2 from the germline V gene are SEHNR and FQNEAQ (reference sequence). CDR3 size: 15 residues.